This TCR beta chain emerged from a study of T cells in localized non-small cell lung cancer. Overall study results and limits: Median around 56 top-100 tumor clones were shared with paired adjacent lung. Higher adjacent-lung clonality was associated with shorter survival.

V trimming: 2 bases; J trimming: 2 bases; junction bases outside the gene matches: 2. Germline assignment: CDR1 MGHDK and CDR2 SYGVNS. The CDR3 spans 14 residues. Only in-frame clones appear in the TCRdb table, and some are missing; sequencing was by immunoSEQ multiplex PCR. This table holds about 1,800 clones, more than 20% found once. A note on this clone: What it binds is not known.

Neighboring lung without atypia was obtained no less than 2 cm from the tumor margin. V and J are TRBV25-1 and TRBJ2-7, with TRBD1 matching 8 bases. This sample comprised normal lung tissue next to the tumor, obtained before any cancer treatment. The receptor was derived from a woman aged 40-69 years with stage II squamous cell lung carcinoma. The CDR3 DNA follows: TGTGCCAGCAGTGAAGAACAGGGGGCCTACGAGCAGTACTTC. Translating gives CASSEEQGAYEQYF.